What follows are 20 T cell receptor beta chains derived from one specimen sequenced in a study of cytotoxic CD8 clonotypes in ibrutinib-treated CLL. The assay was immunoSEQ multiplex PCR, and TCRdb's table has in-frame clones only and misses some. This sample has approximately 45,000 clones, with under 75% found just once. Sample: PBMCs, taken after 12 months of ibrutinib treatment. These receptors were obtained from a human donor with chronic lymphocytic leukemia.

The V gene is TRBV29-1, the J gene TRBJ1-5; D perhaps matches TRBD1 (5 bases). The CDR3 runs to 16 residues. Germline V CDR1 and CDR2: SQVTM, ANQGSEA. Trimming cost V 6 bases and J 4 bases, with 22 bases left between them. CDR3 sequence: CSVVGEPGPRNQPQHF. The CDR3 nucleotides are TGCAGCGTCGTTGGTGAGCCGGGACCGCGGAATCAGCCCCAGCATTTT. Full variable domain (missing parts from reference TRBV29-1 and TRBJ1-5): SAVISQKPSRDICQRGTSLTIQCQVDSQVTMMFWYRQQPGQSLTLIATANQGSEATYESGFVIDKFPISRPNLTFSTLTVSNMSPEDSSIYLCSVVGEPGPRNQPQHFGDGTRLSIL.

This clone has a handful of counts. Other DNA variants within this sample encode the same CDR3. The J gene is TRBJ2-5, the V gene TRBV20-1, with D tentatively TRBD2 (5 bases). The V and J ends lost 6 bases and 5 bases respectively, with 7 bases between them. This CDR3 comprises 10 residues. The V gene's germline CDR1 is DFQATT and CDR2 SNEGSKA (reference sequence). In nucleotides, the CDR3 is TGCAGTGCCCGGAGGGAGACCCAGTACTTC. Its protein product is CSARRETQYF.

Only a few counts were recorded for this clone. The chain uses TRBV19 and TRBJ1-3, with D possibly matching TRBD1 (6 bases). V was cut by 4 bases and J by 2 bases, with 12 bases left in between. Germline values: CDR1 LNHDA, CDR2 SQIVND (reference sequence). This CDR3 is 15 amino acids long. This CDR3 reads CASSTLQGAGNTIYF. CDR3 nucleotides: TGTGCCAGTAGTACCTTACAGGGAGCTGGAAACACCATATATTTT.

The V gene is TRBV4-1, the J gene TRBJ1-3; D gene uncertain. There are 16 residues in the CDR3. CDR1 and CDR2 (germline): MGHRA, YSYEKL. Trimming removed 5 bases from V and 0 bases from J, with 14 bases in between. The CDR3 DNA is TGCGCCAGCAGCGTCGCAGGCGAGGCCTCTGGAAACACCATATATTTT. Translating it yields CASSVAGEASGNTIYF.

This rearrangement joins TRBV18 to TRBJ1-1; the match to TRBD1 covers 7 bases. V trimming: 6 bases; J trimming: 4 bases; junction bases outside the gene matches: 8. Germline lookup yields CDR1 KGHSH and CDR2 LQKENI. There are 14 residues in the CDR3. The CDR3, as DNA: TGTGCCAGCTCGCTATACAGGGGAAGCACTGAAGCTTTCTTT. Amino acids: CASSLYRGSTEAFF.

This chain uses TRBV14 with TRBJ2-1; D is unresolved. Germline V lookup: CDR1 SGHDN, CDR2 FVKESK. Trimming stripped 0 bases from V and 5 bases from J, with 14 bases between. The CDR3 extends over 16 amino acids. The CDR3 DNA sequence: TGTGCCAGCAGCCAAGAATGGGCATCCCAGCACAATGAGCAGTTCTTC. This translates into CASSQEWASQHNEQFF.

V usage is TRBV27 and J usage is TRBJ1-4; no firm D call. The CDR3 has 14 residues. Trimming stripped 5 bases from V and 3 bases from J, with 10 bases between. Germline V CDR1 and CDR2: MNHEY, SMNVEV (reference sequence). Here the CDR3 DNA reads TGTGCCAGCAGTCGGGGTTCAGCTAATGAAAAACTGTTTTTT. Its translation: CASSRGSANEKLFF.

This clone occurred a few times. The V gene is TRBV11-2, the J gene TRBJ1-3; D unresolved. CDR3 length equals 13 residues. The V gene lost 5 bases and the J gene lost 4 bases, with 9 bases spanning the gap. Looked up from germline, CDR1 is SGHAT and CDR2 is FQNNGV. This CDR3 reads CASSTDGGNTIYF. CDR3 sequence (DNA): TGTGCCAGCAGCACCGACGGGGGAAACACCATATATTTT.

CDR3 in amino acids: CASQIRDITYEQYF. CDR3 in DNA: TGTGCCAGCCAAATACGGGACATCACCTACGAGCAGTACTTC. The chain links TRBV2 to TRBJ2-7, with a weak D call TRBD1 (6 bases). CDR1 and CDR2 from the germline V gene are SNHLY and FYNNEI. CDR3 length equals 14 residues. Trimming stripped 8 bases from V and 2 bases from J, with 16 bases between.

This clone was seen only a few times. The chain joins TRBV6-7 to TRBJ2-2; 10 positions match TRBD1. TRBV6-7 has ORF status, its function being uncertain. The CDR3 has 21 residues. Trimming removed 4 bases from V and 6 bases from J; junction bases left unmatched: 23. The DNA for the CDR3 is TGTGCCAGCAGTTGCTTTCGCGGAGACAGGGGGCAAGATAAATGTTCCGGGGAGCTGTTTTTT. Protein sequence: CASSCFRGDRGQDKCSGELFF.

In DNA, the CDR3 is TGTGCCAGTAGTACGACATCTCGGGACCAGCCCCAGCATTTT. Translated, it gives CASSTTSRDQPQHF. The chain joins TRBV19 to TRBJ1-5; weak D call: TRBD1 (5 bases). The CDR3 extends over 14 amino acids. Trimming left V 4 bases short and J 7 bases short, with 14 bases between. Germline V lookup: CDR1 LNHDA, CDR2 SQIVND (reference sequence).

This rearrangement joins TRBV4-1 to TRBJ1-5, with D unresolved. CDR1 and CDR2 from the germline V gene are MGHRA and YSYEKL. The length of the CDR3 is 18 residues. V lost 2 bases to trimming and J lost 2 bases, with 19 bases between them. The CDR3 DNA follows: TGCGCCAGCAGCCAAATTTCGGGTTTTAGGACCGGCAATCAGCCCCAGCATTTT. Its translation: CASSQISGFRTGNQPQHF.

The V and J genes are TRBV9 and TRBJ2-3; possibly TRBD1 or TRBD2 for D (6 bases each). V dropped 7 bases and J dropped 0 bases, with 21 bases sitting between them. CDR1 and CDR2 from the germline V gene are SGDLS and YYNGEE. The CDR3 is 17 residues long. The CDR3: CASPRGELASSTDTQYF. In DNA, the CDR3 is TGTGCCAGCCCTAGGGGGGAACTAGCTTCTAGCACAGATACGCAGTATTTT.

A few counts support this clone. The V and J genes are TRBV29-1 and TRBJ2-3, with 12 nucleotides matching TRBD2. The J segment lost 3 bases and the V segment lost 3 bases, leaving 4 bases of the junction unmatched. Per germline, CDR1 SQVTM and CDR2 ANQGSEA. The CDR3 is 15 amino acids. CDR3 sequence reads: CSVDRLAGGTDTQYF. The CDR3 nucleotides are TGCAGCGTTGATCGTCTAGCGGGGGGGACAGATACGCAGTATTTT.

CDR3 region: CATAGGRGTATNEKLFF. The DNA of the CDR3 is TGTGCCACGGCGGGGGGCCGGGGGACTGCAACTAATGAAAAACTGTTTTTT. The chain combines TRBV10-3 with TRBJ1-4; maybe TRBD1 (6 bases). The CDR3 totals 17 residues. Germline V gives CDR1 ENHRY, CDR2 SYGVKD. Trimming stripped 10 bases from V and 0 bases from J, with 21 bases between.

This clone turned up a few times. Distinct nucleotide sequences in the sample also encode this CDR3. J is TRBJ1-1 and V is TRBV9; tentative D call: TRBD1 (6 bases). Looked up from germline, CDR1 is SGDLS and CDR2 is YYNGEE. The V end was cut by 0 bases, the J end by 1 base, with 7 bases between. The CDR3 is made up of 14 amino acids. This CDR3 reads CASSVGTANTEAFF. The CDR3 DNA follows: TGTGCCAGCAGCGTAGGGACAGCGAACACTGAAGCTTTCTTT.

The chain links TRBV27 to TRBJ2-7; TRBD1 might be the D (6 bases). Deletions cut 5 bases from V and 3 bases from J, with 14 bases between. Germline-derived CDR1 and CDR2 are MNHEY and SMNVEV (reference sequence). The CDR3 is 14 residues long. DNA of the CDR3: TGTGCCAGCAGTCCATCGGACAGAAACTACGAGCAGTACTTC. It translates to CASSPSDRNYEQYF.

The rearrangement joins TRBV7-9 to TRBJ1-6, with D perhaps matching TRBD1 (5 bases). The V and J ends lost 6 bases and 10 bases respectively, with 13 bases between them. Germline V gives CDR1 SEHNR, CDR2 FQNEAQ (reference sequence). The CDR3 covers 13 residues. CDR3 nucleotides: TGTGCCAGCAGGACAGTCGCCCCCTCACCCCTCCACTTT. Its protein product is CASRTVAPSPLHF.

Sample share makes this clone medium-sized. The chain recombines TRBV15 with TRBJ2-3; no reliable D call. This CDR3 has 16 amino acids. CDR1 and CDR2 (germline): LNHNV, YYDKDF (reference sequence). Trimming removed 1 base from V and 0 bases from J, with 11 bases in between. The CDR3 DNA is TGTGCCACCAGCAGAGCTATGGGTTCTAGCACAGATACGCAGTATTTT. This gives the protein CATSRAMGSSTDTQYF.

The CDR3 nucleotides are TGCGCCAGCAGCCCGAGGGGGCTAAGCAATCAGCCCCAGCATTTT. It yields the protein CASSPRGLSNQPQHF. The genes are TRBV5-1 and TRBJ1-5; 7 nucleotides line up with TRBD1. CDR3 length equals 15 residues. J lost 1 base, V lost 4 bases, and 5 bases had no gene match. In germline, CDR1 is SGHRS, CDR2 YFSETQ.